This entry features one T cell receptor beta chain sequence. The antigen is undetermined. All the people who gave samples were healthy bone marrow donors. The study sampled nominally healthy donors, though unrecorded immune exposures were likely. These data belong to a study of cytomegalovirus exposure and HLA in healthy donors. Researchers ran the PCR with 60 Vbeta and 13 Jbeta primers. Repertoires were generated with immunoSEQ multiplex PCR, while TCRdb's copy carries only in-frame clones and drops some. Seen in this sample are 130,000 to 150,000 clones; the ten most common clones hold roughly 1.6%. Study-level results: Among CMV-associated TCR beta chains, most appeared HLA-restricted in a later analysis.

Per germline, CDR1 MNHEY and CDR2 SVGAGI. The CDR3 runs to 14 residues. Trimming cost V 5 bases and J 2 bases, with 12 bases left between them. The specimen was PBMCs. The J gene is TRBJ2-5, the V gene TRBV6-5; no definite D call. The origin of this receptor is a woman in her forties or fifties in good health and CMV-seronegative. This CDR3 is CASSPTTKQETQYF. The CDR3 coding sequence is TGTGCCAGCAGTCCCACTACTAAGCAAGAGACCCAGTACTTC.